These 18 T cell receptor beta chains came from one sample sequenced in a study of T cell repertoires in cytomegalovirus infection. The antigens these receptors bind are not known. One entry per CDR3 protein, called by TCRdb with MiXCR from the reads. Among 900,000 to 950,000 distinct CDR3 sequences listed, roughly 30% were seen once. The material was cultured CD8+ T cells from PBMCs, obtained from culture after CMV antigen stimulation. These receptors were obtained from a human donor in good health (CMV status not recorded). Some clones in this sample may be carry-over from other donors' samples.

This chain uses TRBV29-1 with TRBJ2-1; D gene unclear. The CDR3 totals 12 residues. Germline values: CDR1 SQVTM, CDR2 ANQGSEA. Trimming left V 4 bases short and J 3 bases short, with 7 bases between. This chain's CDR3 is CSVAFVYNEQFF. CDR3 in DNA: TGCAGCGTTGCATTCGTCTACAATGAGCAGTTCTTC.

This clonotype was counted ten times or more. The genes are TRBV7-6 and TRBJ2-3; D might be TRBD2 (7 bases). Germline V CDR1 and CDR2: SGHVS, FNYEAQ. Trimming stripped 2 bases from V and 2 bases from J, with 14 bases between. CDR3 size: 16 residues. The CDR3 loop is CASSLTAGAFTDTQYF. In DNA, the CDR3 is TGTGCCAGCAGCTTAACGGCGGGGGCCTTCACAGATACGCAGTATTTT.

This clonotype was detected ten times or more. One end of the junction fails to match germline, which may point to a read error. This rearrangement joins TRBV7-6 to TRBJ2-2; no clear D. Germline V gene data show CDR1 as SGHVS and CDR2 as FNYEAQ. The CDR3 spans 12 residues. CDR3 in DNA: TGTGCCAGCGGAAAGAACCCCGGGGAGCTGTTTTTT. Protein sequence: CASGKNPGELFF.

The CDR3, as DNA: TGTGCCGCCGGCGGGGGCCTCACTAGCTCCTACGAGCAGTACTTC. Amino acid sequence: CAAGGGLTSSYEQYF. The chain couples TRBV10-3 to TRBJ2-7, with D possibly being TRBD2 (7 bases). This CDR3 has 15 residues. Germline CDR1 ENHRY, CDR2 SYGVKD. The V and J ends lost 11 bases and 0 bases respectively, with 20 bases between them.

This clonotype was detected a few times. This chain links TRBV28 with TRBJ2-3, with 14 bases lining up with TRBD2. V shed 10 bases and J 4 bases; nucleotides not matched to a gene: 16. The CDR3 covers 18 residues. Germline-derived CDR1 and CDR2 are MDHEN and SYDVKM. In DNA, the CDR3 is TGTGCCACCGATCCGGGACTAGCGGGGGATTCGATTTCAGATACGCAGTATTTT. This gives the protein CATDPGLAGDSISDTQYF.

The V call is TRBV6-1, the J call TRBJ1-5; a possible D gene is TRBD1 (5 bases). V was clipped by 5 bases and J by 3 bases, with 14 bases between them. The CDR3 covers 15 residues. Germline CDR1 and CDR2: MNHNS and SASEGT. This chain's CDR3 is CASSPKGTANQPQHF. The CDR3 nucleotides are TGTGCCAGCAGTCCGAAGGGGACGGCCAATCAGCCCCAGCATTTT.

This clonotype was seen ten or more times. V usage is TRBV7-2 and J usage is TRBJ1-1; 8 bases match TRBD1. Germline lookup yields CDR1 SGHTA and CDR2 FQGNSA. Trimming at V came to 5 bases and at J to 0 bases, leaving 17 bases not matched to a gene. The length of the CDR3 is 19 residues. The CDR3 DNA follows: TGTGCCAGCAGCCAATCCTTCGTTTGGACAGGGAAAATGAACACTGAAGCTTTCTTT. Translation: CASSQSFVWTGKMNTEAFF.

V gene TRBV27 combines with J gene TRBJ1-3, with 7 bases aligning to TRBD1. The CDR3 extends over 15 amino acids. Germline CDR1 and CDR2: MNHEY and SMNVEV (reference sequence). V lost 6 bases and J lost 4; bases outside the gene matches: 9. This chain's CDR3 is CASSPGGVLGNTIYF. In DNA, the CDR3 is TGTGCCAGCAGCCCAGGGGGGGTACTGGGAAACACCATATATTTT.

The rearrangement links TRBV5-1 to TRBJ1-1; 7 nucleotides agree with TRBD1. The J segment lost 5 bases and the V segment lost 4 bases, leaving 8 bases of the junction unmatched. The CDR3 runs 14 residues. Germline V gives CDR1 SGHRS, CDR2 YFSETQ. The CDR3 sequence: CASSNPQGWTEAFF. In DNA, the CDR3 is TGCGCCAGCAGCAACCCACAGGGGTGGACTGAAGCTTTCTTT.

This clonotype has more than one count but fewer than ten. The V and J genes are TRBV19 and TRBJ1-6; no clear D. Germline-derived CDR1 and CDR2 are LNHDA and SQIVND (reference sequence). Trimming removed 3 bases from V and 15 bases from J, with 15 bases in between. There are 13 residues in the CDR3. Here the CDR3 reads CASSISTSWILHF. CDR3 nucleotide sequence: TGTGCCAGTAGTATTTCCACCTCGTGGATCCTCCACTTT.

The chain is built from TRBV24-1 and TRBJ1-1, with D unclear. This CDR3 is built from 15 residues. Germline V gene sequence: CDR1 KGHDR, CDR2 SFDVKD. V lost 9 bases, J lost 4 bases, and 20 bases lay in between. The CDR3 protein is CATATETPRCTEAFF. The CDR3 nucleotides read TGTGCCACCGCGACGGAGACTCCCCGGTGCACTGAAGCTTTCTTT.

The table lists this clonotype with a few counts. The rearrangement links TRBV4-3 to TRBJ1-6, with D unresolved. With 0 bases removed from V and 7 bases from J, the gap between germline ends came to 19 bases. The CDR3 sequence is 18 residues long. CDR1 is LGHNA, CDR2 YSLEER, per germline. The CDR3 DNA reads as TGCGCCAGCAGCCAAGATCGTGTGGCCGGATTCCAAAATTCACCCCTCCACTTT. This sequence encodes CASSQDRVAGFQNSPLHF.

The chain recombines TRBV27 with TRBJ1-1; TRBD1 is a possible D gene (5 bases). V lost 3 bases and J 4 bases, leaving 12 bases between the germline ends. Germline V gene data show CDR1 as MNHEY and CDR2 as SMNVEV (reference sequence). CDR3 size: 14 residues. The CDR3 DNA reads as TGTGCCAGCAGTTTCGGGACTGAAATCACTGAAGCTTTCTTT. Translated, it gives CASSFGTEITEAFF.

This clonotype turned up a few times. The chain combines TRBV27 with TRBJ2-3, with D tentatively TRBD1 (5 bases). The V gene lost 5 bases and the J gene lost 4 bases, with 10 bases spanning the gap. Germline V gene lookup returns CDR1 MNHEY and CDR2 SMNVEV (reference sequence). The CDR3 has 13 amino acids. DNA of the CDR3: TGTGCCAGCAGTCATCAGGGTCCAGATACGCAGTATTTT. It encodes CASSHQGPDTQYF.

In this sample, this clonotype turned up a few times. V gene TRBV7-6 combines with J gene TRBJ2-1; the D gene could be TRBD1 or TRBD2 (6 bases each). CDR3 length: 15 amino acids. The V end lost 1 base, the J end lost 5 bases, and 12 bases lay between the germline ends. Germline V gene sequence: CDR1 SGHVS, CDR2 FNYEAQ. CDR3 loop: CASSLGGAGHNEQFF. CDR3 bases: TGTGCCAGCAGCTTAGGGGGGGCGGGTCACAATGAGCAGTTCTTC.

This clonotype occurred a few times. The rearrangement links TRBV19 to TRBJ1-2, with no clear D. V gave up 1 base and J gave up 2 bases, with 17 bases separating them. Germline V gene data show CDR1 as LNHDA and CDR2 as SQIVND (reference sequence). This CDR3 is built from 17 residues. DNA of the CDR3: TGTGCCAGTAGTATAGCCATGGAGGGATCGTGGAACTATGGCTACACCTTC. This encodes CASSIAMEGSWNYGYTF.

This clonotype appeared a single time. A much larger clone lies one base from this, so it may be a read error. This chain uses TRBV7-6 with TRBJ2-2; D is perhaps TRBD2 (6 bases). This CDR3 is built from 18 residues. Germline CDR1 and CDR2: SGHVS and FNYEAQ. The CDR3 DNA reads as TGTGTCAGCAGCTTGTACGAGGACGGGGGTCGCGACACCGGGGAGCTGTTTTTT. Protein product: CVSSLYEDGGRDTGELFF.

This clonotype occurred many times. The gene calls are TRBV7-8 and TRBJ1-6; TRBD1 agrees at 9 bases. Trimming removed 3 bases from V and 6 bases from J; junction bases left unmatched: 9. The CDR3 contains 17 residues. Germline loops: CDR1 SGHVS, CDR2 FQNEAQ. Here the CDR3 DNA reads TGTGCCAGCAGCTTTCCGGGACAGGGTTTCGGTAATTCACCCCTCCACTTT. This sequence encodes CASSFPGQGFGNSPLHF.